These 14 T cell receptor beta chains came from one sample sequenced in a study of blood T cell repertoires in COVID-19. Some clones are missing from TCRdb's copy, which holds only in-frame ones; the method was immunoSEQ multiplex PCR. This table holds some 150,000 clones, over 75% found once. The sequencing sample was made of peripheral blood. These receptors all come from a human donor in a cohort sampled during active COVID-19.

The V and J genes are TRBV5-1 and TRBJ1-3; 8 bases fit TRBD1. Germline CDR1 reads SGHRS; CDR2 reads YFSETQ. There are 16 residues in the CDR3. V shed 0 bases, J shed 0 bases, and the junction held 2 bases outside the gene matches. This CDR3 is CASSLGTGNSGNTIYF. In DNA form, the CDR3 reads TGCGCCAGCAGCTTGGGGACAGGGAACTCTGGAAACACCATATATTTT.

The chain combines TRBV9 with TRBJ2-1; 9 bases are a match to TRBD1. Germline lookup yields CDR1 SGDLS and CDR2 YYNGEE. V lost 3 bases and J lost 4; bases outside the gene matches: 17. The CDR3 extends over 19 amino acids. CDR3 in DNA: TGTGCCAGCAGCGACGAGGACAGGGGTGACTGTCTCCCTTACAATGAGCAGTTCTTC. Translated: CASSDEDRGDCLPYNEQFF.

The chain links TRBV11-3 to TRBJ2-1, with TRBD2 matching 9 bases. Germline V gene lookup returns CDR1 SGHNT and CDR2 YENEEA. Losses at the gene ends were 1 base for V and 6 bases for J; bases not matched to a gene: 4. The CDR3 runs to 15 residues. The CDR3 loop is CASSLGASGTNEQFF. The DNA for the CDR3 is TGTGCCAGCAGCTTAGGGGCTAGCGGGACCAATGAGCAGTTCTTC.

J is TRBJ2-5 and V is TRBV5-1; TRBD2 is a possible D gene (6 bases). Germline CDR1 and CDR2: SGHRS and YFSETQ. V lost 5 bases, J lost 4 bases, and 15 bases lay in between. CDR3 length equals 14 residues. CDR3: CASRPDWGVETQYF. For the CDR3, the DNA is TGCGCCAGCAGACCGGACTGGGGGGTAGAGACCCAGTACTTC. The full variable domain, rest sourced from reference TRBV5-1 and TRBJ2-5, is KAGVTQTPRYLIKTRGQQVTLSCSPISGHRSVSWYQQTPGQGLQFLFEYFSETQRNKGNFPGRFSGRQFSNSRSEMNVSTLELGDSALYLCASRPDWGVETQYFGPGTRLLVL.

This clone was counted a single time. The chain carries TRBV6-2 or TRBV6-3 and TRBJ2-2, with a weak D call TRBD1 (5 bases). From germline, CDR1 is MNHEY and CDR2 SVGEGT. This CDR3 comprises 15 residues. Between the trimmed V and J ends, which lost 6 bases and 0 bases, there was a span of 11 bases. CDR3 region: CASSLQVTNTGELFF. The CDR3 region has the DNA TGTGCCAGCAGCCTACAGGTTACGAACACCGGGGAGCTGTTTTTT.

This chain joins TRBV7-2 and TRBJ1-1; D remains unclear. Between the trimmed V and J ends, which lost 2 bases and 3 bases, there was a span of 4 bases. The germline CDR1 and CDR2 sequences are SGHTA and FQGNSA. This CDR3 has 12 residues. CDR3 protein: CASSLIDTEAFF. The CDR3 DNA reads TGTGCCAGCAGCTTAATAGACACTGAAGCTTTCTTT.

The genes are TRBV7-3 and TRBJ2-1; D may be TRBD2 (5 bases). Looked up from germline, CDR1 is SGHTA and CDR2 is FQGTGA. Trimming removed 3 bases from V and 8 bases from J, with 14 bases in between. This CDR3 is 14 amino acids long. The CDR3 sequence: CASSFAGGVDEQFF. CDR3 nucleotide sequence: TGTGCCAGCAGCTTCGCGGGTGGGGTCGATGAGCAGTTCTTC.

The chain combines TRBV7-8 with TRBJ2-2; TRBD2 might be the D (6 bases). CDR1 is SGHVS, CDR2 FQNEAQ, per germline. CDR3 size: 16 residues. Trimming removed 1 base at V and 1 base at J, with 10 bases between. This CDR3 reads CASSLEEGRNTGELFF. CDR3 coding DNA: TGTGCCAGCAGCTTAGAGGAGGGACGGAACACCGGGGAGCTGTTTTTT.

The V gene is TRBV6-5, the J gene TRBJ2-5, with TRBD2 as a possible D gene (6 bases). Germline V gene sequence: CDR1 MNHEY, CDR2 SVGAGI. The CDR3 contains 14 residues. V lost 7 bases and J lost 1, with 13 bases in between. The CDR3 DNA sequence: TGTGCCAGCAACCGGGAGCACGCCCAAGAGACCCAGTACTTC. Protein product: CASNREHAQETQYF.

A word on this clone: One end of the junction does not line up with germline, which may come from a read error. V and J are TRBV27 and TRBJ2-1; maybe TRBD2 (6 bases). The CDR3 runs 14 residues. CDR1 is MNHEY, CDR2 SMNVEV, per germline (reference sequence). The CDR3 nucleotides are TGTGCCAGCAGTTACCGGGACTCCTCCAATGAGCAGTTCTTC. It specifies CASSYRDSSNEQFF.

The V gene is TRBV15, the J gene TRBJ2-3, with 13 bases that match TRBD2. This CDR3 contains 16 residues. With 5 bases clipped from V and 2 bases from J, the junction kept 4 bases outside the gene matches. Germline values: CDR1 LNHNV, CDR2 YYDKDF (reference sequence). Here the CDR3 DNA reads TGTGCCACCAGCCCGGGACTAGCGGGGATCACAGATACGCAGTATTTT. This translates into CATSPGLAGITDTQYF.

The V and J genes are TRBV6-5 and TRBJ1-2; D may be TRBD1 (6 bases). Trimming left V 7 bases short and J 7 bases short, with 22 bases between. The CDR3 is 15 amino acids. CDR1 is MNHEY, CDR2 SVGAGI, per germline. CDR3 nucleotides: TGTGCCAGCACCCTAGAGGGGGGGGCGGCAGTTGGCTACACCTTC. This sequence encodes CASTLEGGAAVGYTF.

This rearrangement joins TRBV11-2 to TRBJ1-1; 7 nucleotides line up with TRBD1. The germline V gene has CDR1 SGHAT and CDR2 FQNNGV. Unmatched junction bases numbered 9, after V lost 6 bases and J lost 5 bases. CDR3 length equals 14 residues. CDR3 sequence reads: CASSPGGWGTEAFF. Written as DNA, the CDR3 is TGTGCCAGCAGTCCAGGGGGATGGGGAACTGAAGCTTTCTTT.

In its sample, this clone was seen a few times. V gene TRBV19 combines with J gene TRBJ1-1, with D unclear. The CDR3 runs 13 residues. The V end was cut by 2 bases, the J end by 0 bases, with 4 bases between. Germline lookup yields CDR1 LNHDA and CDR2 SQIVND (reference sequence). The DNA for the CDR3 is TGTGCCAGTAGTATAATCTTGAACACTGAAGCTTTCTTT. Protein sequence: CASSIILNTEAFF.